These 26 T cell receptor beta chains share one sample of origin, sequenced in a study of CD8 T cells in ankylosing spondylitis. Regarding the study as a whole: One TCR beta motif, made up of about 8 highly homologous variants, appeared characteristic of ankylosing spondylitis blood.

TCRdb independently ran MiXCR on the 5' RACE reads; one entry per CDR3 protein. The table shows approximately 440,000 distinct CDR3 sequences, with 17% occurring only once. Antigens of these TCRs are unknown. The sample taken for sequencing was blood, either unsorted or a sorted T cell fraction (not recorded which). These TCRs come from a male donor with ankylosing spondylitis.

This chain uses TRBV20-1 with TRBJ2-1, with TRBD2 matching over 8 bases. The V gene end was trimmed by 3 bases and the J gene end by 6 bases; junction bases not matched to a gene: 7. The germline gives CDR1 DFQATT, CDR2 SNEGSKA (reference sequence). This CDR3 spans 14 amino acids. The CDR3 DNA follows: TGCAGTGCTAGCAGGCTAGCGGGTGGCAATGAGCAGTTCTTC. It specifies CSASRLAGGNEQFF.

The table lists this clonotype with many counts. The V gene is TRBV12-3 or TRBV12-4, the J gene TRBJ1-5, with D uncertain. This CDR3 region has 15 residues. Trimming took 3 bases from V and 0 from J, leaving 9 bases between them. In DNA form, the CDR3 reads TGTGCCAGCAGTTTTGGCAGTTATAGCAATCAGCCCCAGCATTTT. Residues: CASSFGSYSNQPQHF.

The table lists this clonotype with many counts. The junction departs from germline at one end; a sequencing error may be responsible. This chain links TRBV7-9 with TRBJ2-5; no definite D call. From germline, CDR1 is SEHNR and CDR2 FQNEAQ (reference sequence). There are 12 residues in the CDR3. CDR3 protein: CASSLVGETQYF. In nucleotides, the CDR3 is TGTGCCAGCAGTTTAGTAGGAGAGACCCAGTACTTC.

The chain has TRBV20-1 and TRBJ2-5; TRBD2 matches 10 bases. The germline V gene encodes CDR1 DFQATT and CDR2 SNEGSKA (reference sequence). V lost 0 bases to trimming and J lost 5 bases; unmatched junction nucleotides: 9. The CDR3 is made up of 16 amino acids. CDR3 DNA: TGCAGTGCTAGAGAGGCCAGCGGGGGGGCCCGCGAGACCCAGTACTTC. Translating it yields CSAREASGGARETQYF.

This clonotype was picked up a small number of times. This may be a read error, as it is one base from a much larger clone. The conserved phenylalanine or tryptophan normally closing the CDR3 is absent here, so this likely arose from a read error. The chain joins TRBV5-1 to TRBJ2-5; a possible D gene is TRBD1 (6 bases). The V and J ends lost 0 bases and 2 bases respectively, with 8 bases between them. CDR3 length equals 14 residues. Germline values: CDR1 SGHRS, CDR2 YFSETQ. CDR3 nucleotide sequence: TGCGCCAGCAGCTTGGGAACAGGGCAAGAGACCCAGTACTCC. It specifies CASSLGTGQETQYS.

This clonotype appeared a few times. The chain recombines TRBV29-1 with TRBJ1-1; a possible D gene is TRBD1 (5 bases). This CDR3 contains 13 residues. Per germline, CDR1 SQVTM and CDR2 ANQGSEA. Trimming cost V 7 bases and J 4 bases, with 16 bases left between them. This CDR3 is CSALRGSSTEAFF. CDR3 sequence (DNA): TGCAGCGCTCTGAGGGGCTCTAGCACTGAAGCTTTCTTT.

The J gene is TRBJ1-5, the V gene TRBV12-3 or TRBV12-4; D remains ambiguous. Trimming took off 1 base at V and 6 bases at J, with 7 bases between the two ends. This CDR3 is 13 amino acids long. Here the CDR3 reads CASSLVKGQPQHF. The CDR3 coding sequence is TGTGCCAGCAGTTTAGTAAAGGGTCAGCCCCAGCATTTT.

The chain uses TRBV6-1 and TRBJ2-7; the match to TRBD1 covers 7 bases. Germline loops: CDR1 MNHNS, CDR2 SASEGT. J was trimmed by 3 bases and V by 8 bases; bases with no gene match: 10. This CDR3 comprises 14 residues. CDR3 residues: CASGQEHIFYEQYF. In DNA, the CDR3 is TGTGCCAGCGGACAGGAACACATTTTCTACGAGCAGTACTTC.

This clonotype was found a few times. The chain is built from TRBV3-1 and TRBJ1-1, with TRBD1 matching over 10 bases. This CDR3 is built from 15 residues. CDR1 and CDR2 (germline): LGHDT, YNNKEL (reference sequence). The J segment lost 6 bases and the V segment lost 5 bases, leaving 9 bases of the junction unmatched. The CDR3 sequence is CASSRQGALQAEAFF. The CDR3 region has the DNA TGTGCCAGCAGCAGACAGGGGGCATTACAGGCTGAAGCTTTCTTT.

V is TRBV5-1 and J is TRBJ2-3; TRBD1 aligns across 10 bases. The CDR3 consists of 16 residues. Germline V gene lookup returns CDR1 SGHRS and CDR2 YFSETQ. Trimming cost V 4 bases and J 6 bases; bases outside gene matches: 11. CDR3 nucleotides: TGCGCCAGCAGCCCGGGATGGGACAGGGGACAGGATACGCAGTATTTT. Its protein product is CASSPGWDRGQDTQYF.

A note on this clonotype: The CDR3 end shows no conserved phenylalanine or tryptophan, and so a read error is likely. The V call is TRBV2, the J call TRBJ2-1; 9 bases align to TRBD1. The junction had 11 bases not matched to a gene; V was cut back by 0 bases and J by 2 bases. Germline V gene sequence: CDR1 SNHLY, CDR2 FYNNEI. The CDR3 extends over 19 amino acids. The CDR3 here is CASSEATGGIITTYNEQFL. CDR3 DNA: TGTGCCAGCAGTGAAGCGACAGGGGGAATAATAACAACCTACAATGAGCAGTTCTTA.

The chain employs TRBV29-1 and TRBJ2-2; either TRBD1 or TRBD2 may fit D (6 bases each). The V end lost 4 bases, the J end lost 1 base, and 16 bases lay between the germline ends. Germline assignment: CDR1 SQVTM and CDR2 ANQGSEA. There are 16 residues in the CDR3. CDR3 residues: CSVVGGGYRNTGELFF. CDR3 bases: TGCAGCGTTGTGGGGGGCGGGTACAGGAACACCGGGGAGCTGTTTTTT.

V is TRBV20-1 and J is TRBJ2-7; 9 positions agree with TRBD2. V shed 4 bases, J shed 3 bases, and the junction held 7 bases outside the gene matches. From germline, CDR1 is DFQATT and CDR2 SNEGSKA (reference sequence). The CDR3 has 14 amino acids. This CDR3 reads CSATGRRGGYEQYF. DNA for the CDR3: TGCAGTGCTACCGGGAGGCGGGGGGGCTACGAGCAGTACTTC.

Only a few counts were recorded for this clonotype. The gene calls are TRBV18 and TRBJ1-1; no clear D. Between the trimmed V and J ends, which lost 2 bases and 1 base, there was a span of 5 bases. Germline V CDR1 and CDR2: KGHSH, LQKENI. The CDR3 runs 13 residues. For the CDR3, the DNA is TGTGCCAGCTCACCAACCCAGAACACTGAAGCTTTCTTT. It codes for CASSPTQNTEAFF.

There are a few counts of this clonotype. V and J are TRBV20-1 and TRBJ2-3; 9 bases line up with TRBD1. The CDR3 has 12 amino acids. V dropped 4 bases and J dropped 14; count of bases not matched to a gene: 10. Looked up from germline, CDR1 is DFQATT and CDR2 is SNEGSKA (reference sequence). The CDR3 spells CSAMGGGTGRYF. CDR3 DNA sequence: TGCAGTGCTATGGGGGGTGGGACAGGGCGGTATTTT.

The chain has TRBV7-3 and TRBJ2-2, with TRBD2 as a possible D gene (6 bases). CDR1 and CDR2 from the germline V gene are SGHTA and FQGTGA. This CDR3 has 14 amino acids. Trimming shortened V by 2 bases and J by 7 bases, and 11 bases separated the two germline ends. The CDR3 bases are TGTGCCAGCAGCTTAGGGAGGAGCAACGGGGAGCTGTTTTTT. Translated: CASSLGRSNGELFF.

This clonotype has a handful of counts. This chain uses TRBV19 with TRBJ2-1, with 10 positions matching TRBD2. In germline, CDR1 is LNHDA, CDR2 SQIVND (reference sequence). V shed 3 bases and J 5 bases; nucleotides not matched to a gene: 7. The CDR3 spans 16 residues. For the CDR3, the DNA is TGTGCCAGTAGTATCCAGCGGGGGGGAATCGACAATGAGCAGTTCTTC. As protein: CASSIQRGGIDNEQFF.

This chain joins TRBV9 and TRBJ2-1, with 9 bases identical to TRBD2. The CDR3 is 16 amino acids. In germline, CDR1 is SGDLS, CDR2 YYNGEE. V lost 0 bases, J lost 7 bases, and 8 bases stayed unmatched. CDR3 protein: CASSVVGSGSKNEQFF. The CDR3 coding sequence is TGTGCCAGCAGCGTAGTCGGTAGCGGGAGTAAGAATGAGCAGTTCTTC.

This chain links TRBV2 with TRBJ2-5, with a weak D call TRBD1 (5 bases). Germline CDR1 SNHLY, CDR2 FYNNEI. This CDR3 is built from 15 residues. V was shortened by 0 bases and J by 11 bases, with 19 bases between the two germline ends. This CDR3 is CASSEAQAPPAGQYF. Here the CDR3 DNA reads TGTGCCAGCAGTGAAGCTCAGGCCCCGCCGGCAGGGCAGTACTTC. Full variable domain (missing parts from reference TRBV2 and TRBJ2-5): EPEVTQTPSHQVTQMGQEVILRCVPISNHLYFYWYRQILGQKVEFLVSFYNNEISEKSEIFDDQFSVERPDGSNFTLKIRSTKLEDSAMYFCASSEAQAPPAGQYFGPGTRLLVL.

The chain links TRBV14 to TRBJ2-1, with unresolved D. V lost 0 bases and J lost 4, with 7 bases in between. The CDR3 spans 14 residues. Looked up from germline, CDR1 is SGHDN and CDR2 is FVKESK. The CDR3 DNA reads TGTGCCAGCAGCCAAGAGCAGCTGTACAATGAGCAGTTCTTC. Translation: CASSQEQLYNEQFF.

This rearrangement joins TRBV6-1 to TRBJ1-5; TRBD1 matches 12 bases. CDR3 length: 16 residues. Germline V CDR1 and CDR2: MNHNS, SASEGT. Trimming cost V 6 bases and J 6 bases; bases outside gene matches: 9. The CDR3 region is CASRTGTGGAGQPQHF. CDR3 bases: TGTGCCAGCAGAACCGGGACAGGGGGCGCCGGTCAGCCCCAGCATTTT.

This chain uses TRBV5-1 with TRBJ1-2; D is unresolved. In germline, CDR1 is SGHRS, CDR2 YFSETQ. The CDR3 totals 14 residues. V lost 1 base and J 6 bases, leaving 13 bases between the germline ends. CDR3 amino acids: CASSLQFGEDGYTF. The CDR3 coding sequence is TGCGCCAGCAGCTTGCAGTTTGGGGAGGATGGCTACACCTTC.

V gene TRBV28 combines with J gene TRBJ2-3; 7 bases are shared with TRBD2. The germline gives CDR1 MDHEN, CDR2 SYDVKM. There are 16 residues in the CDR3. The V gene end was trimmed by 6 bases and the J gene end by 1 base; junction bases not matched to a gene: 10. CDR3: CASRSGEGLRTDTQYF. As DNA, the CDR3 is TGTGCCAGCAGGTCTGGGGAGGGCCTACGCACAGATACGCAGTATTTT. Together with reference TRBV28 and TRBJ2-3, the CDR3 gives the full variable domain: DVKVTQSSRYLVKRTGEKVFLECVQDMDHENMFWYRQDPGLGLRLIYFSYDVKMKEKGDIPEGYSVSREKKERFSLILESASTNQTSMYLCASRSGEGLRTDTQYFGPGTRLTVL.

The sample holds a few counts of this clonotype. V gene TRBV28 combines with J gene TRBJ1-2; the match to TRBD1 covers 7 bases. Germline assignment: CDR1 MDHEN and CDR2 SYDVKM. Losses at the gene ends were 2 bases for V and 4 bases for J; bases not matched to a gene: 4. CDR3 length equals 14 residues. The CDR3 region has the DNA TGTGCCAGCAGTTTAAGGGGGCTAACCTATGGCTACACCTTC. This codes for CASSLRGLTYGYTF.

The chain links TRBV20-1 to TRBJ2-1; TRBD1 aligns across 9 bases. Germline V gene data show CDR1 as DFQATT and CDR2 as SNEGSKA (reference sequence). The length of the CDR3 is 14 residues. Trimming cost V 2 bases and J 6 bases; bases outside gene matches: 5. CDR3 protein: CSARPGTGTNEQFF. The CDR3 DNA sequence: TGCAGTGCTAGACCCGGGACAGGGACCAATGAGCAGTTCTTC.

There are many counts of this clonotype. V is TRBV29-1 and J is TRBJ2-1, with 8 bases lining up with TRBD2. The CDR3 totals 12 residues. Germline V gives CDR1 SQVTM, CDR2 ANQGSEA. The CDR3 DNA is TGCGTCACTAGCGGCCCCTACAATGAGCAGTTCTTC. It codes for CVTSGPYNEQFF.